The 16 T cell receptor beta chains below all came from one sample that was sequenced in a study of blood T cell repertoires in COVID-19. Method: immunoSEQ multiplex PCR; TCRdb's copy keeps in-frame clones and lacks some. This table has about 100,000 clones, roughly 78% appearing once. Specimen: peripheral blood. These receptor sequences come from a woman older than 75 with active or convalescent COVID-19.

The J gene is TRBJ2-5, the V gene TRBV6-5; 7 nucleotides line up with TRBD2. Germline values: CDR1 MNHEY, CDR2 SVGAGI. The V gene end was trimmed by 5 bases and the J gene end by 5 bases; junction bases not matched to a gene: 11. This CDR3 has 15 residues. CDR3 amino acids: CASSNSGTKRETQYF. Written as DNA, the CDR3 is TGTGCCAGCAGTAATTCCGGGACTAAGAGGGAGACCCAGTACTTC.

The chain is built from TRBV11-3 and TRBJ2-2; 7 nucleotides align to TRBD2. Germline lookup yields CDR1 SGHNT and CDR2 YENEEA. V trimming: 1 base; J trimming: 5 bases; junction bases outside the gene matches: 4. The CDR3 loop spans 15 amino acids. CDR3 nucleotides: TGTGCCAGCAGCTTAGGTGGGAGGGAGACCGGGGAGCTGTTTTTT. Residues: CASSLGGRETGELFF.

The V call is TRBV28, the J call TRBJ2-5; D may be TRBD2 (6 bases). This CDR3 region has 17 residues. CDR1 and CDR2 from the germline V gene are MDHEN and SYDVKM. V was pared by 3 bases and J by 5 bases, with 22 bases between. The CDR3 DNA reads TGTGCCAGCAGTTTCGCCGGGTGGAGGGTTGTTAGGGAGACCCAGTACTTC. Translated, it gives CASSFAGWRVVRETQYF.

The chain links TRBV18 to TRBJ2-5, with 7 bases fitting TRBD2. CDR1 is KGHSH, CDR2 LQKENI, per germline. V trimming: 0 bases; J trimming: 4 bases; junction bases outside the gene matches: 2. The CDR3 is 14 amino acids. The CDR3 coding sequence is TGTGCCAGCTCACCACCCCCTAGCGGAGAGACCCAGTACTTC. Amino acids: CASSPPPSGETQYF. Variable domain in full (rest from reference TRBV18 and TRBJ2-5): NAGVMQNPRHLVRRRGQEARLRCSPMKGHSHVYWYRQLPEEGLKFMVYLQKENIIDESGMPKERFSAEFPKEGPSILRIQQVVRGDSAAYFCASSPPPSGETQYFGPGTRLLVL.

V is TRBV13 and J is TRBJ1-3, with D maybe TRBD1 (6 bases). The germline V gene encodes CDR1 PRHDT and CDR2 FYEKMQ (reference sequence). V dropped 10 bases and J dropped 0 bases, with 16 bases sitting between them. The CDR3 contains 15 residues. CDR3 in amino acids: CATRGGSGSGNTIYF. CDR3 nucleotides: TGTGCCACCCGCGGGGGCAGTGGCTCTGGAAACACCATATATTTT.

DNA of the CDR3: TGCGCCAGCAGCCAAGAAGGGAGTTGGTCCGGGGAGCTGTTTTTT. It yields the protein CASSQEGSWSGELFF. The chain combines TRBV4-1 with TRBJ2-2; tentatively, D is TRBD2 (5 bases). Germline assignment: CDR1 MGHRA and CDR2 YSYEKL. Trimming cost V 0 bases and J 6 bases, with 11 bases left between them. CDR3 length equals 15 residues.

This clone has just a few counts. The V gene is TRBV7-8, the J gene TRBJ2-2, with TRBD1 matching 10 bases. This CDR3 has 14 amino acids. Germline V gives CDR1 SGHVS, CDR2 FQNEAQ. V gave up 1 base and J gave up 10 bases; unmatched junction bases: 3. The CDR3 coding sequence is TGTGCCAGCAGCTTAGTGGGACAGGGGATGGAGCTGTTTTTT. Its translation: CASSLVGQGMELFF. Together with reference TRBV7-8 and TRBJ2-2, the CDR3 gives the full variable domain: GAGVSQSPRYKVAKRGQDVALRCDPISGHVSLFWYQQALGQGPEFLTYFQNEAQLDKSGLPSDRFFAERPEGSVSTLKIQRTQQEDSAVYLCASSLVGQGMELFFGEGSRLTVL.

This chain uses TRBV24-1 with TRBJ2-1, with D possibly TRBD1 on 6 matching bases. Germline V lookup: CDR1 KGHDR, CDR2 SFDVKD. Trimming left V 4 bases short and J 7 bases short, with 13 bases between. CDR3 length: 14 amino acids. CDR3 sequence: CATSEDRFGNEQFF. The CDR3 DNA follows: TGTGCCACCAGTGAGGACAGATTCGGGAATGAGCAGTTCTTC.

J is TRBJ1-3 and V is TRBV6-5; perhaps TRBD1 as D (6 bases). CDR1 and CDR2 (germline): MNHEY, SVGAGI. This CDR3 is 14 amino acids long. CDR3 bases: TGTGCGGGCTCGCAGGGGAGCTCTGGAAACACCATATATTTT. Protein sequence: CAGSQGSSGNTIYF.

This chain joins TRBV6-7 and TRBJ2-7; tentatively, D is TRBD2 (6 bases). TRBV6-7 is designated an ORF whose function remains uncertain. Trimming left V 5 bases short and J 2 bases short, with 13 bases between. CDR3 length equals 14 residues. CDR3 nucleotide sequence: TGTGCCAGCAGTGAGACTAGGGTCCCCTACGAGCAGTACTTC. This encodes CASSETRVPYEQYF.

This sequence joins TRBV2 and TRBJ2-3; the D is unclear. Trimming cost V 6 bases and J 0 bases, with 16 bases left between them. The germline CDR1 and CDR2 sequences are SNHLY and FYNNEI. The CDR3 covers 16 residues. The CDR3 is CASRDSVQPSTDTQYF. DNA for the CDR3: TGTGCCAGCAGAGACTCGGTCCAACCGAGCACAGATACGCAGTATTTT.

The CDR3 coding sequence is TGTGCCAGCCGGGAGGGGAACACCGGGGAGCTGTTTTTT. Residues: CASREGNTGELFF. V is TRBV19 and J is TRBJ2-2; 8 nucleotides line up with TRBD2. Germline V lookup: CDR1 LNHDA, CDR2 SQIVND (reference sequence). V shed 9 bases and J 1 base; nucleotides not matched to a gene: 1. The CDR3 is made up of 13 amino acids.

J is TRBJ2-5 and V is TRBV19, with no clear D. The CDR3 sequence is 15 residues long. Deletions cut 1 base from V and 4 bases from J, with 13 bases between. The germline gives CDR1 LNHDA, CDR2 SQIVND (reference sequence). The CDR3 region is CASSIAGLVGETQYF. The CDR3 coding sequence is TGTGCCAGTAGTATAGCCGGCCTAGTTGGAGAGACCCAGTACTTC.

This clone was detected only a few times. V and J are TRBV6-2 or TRBV6-3 and TRBJ1-5; 7 nucleotides agree with TRBD1. This CDR3 has 15 amino acids. The germline V gene has CDR1 MNHEY and CDR2 SVGEGT. The junction had 7 bases not matched to a gene; V was cut back by 5 bases and J by 3 bases. CDR3 in amino acids: CASSTGTDHNQPQHF. CDR3 nucleotide sequence: TGTGCCAGCAGTACTGGGACAGACCACAATCAGCCCCAGCATTTT.

This clone turned up a few times. This chain links TRBV18 with TRBJ2-2; D possibly corresponds to TRBD2 (5 bases). CDR3 length: 15 amino acids. The germline CDR1 and CDR2 sequences are KGHSH and LQKENI. Trimming took off 1 base at V and 2 bases at J, with 8 bases between the two ends. CDR3 residues: CASSPLDFNTGELFF. The CDR3 nucleotides are TGTGCCAGCTCACCACTGGACTTCAACACCGGGGAGCTGTTTTTT.

V usage is TRBV27 and J usage is TRBJ1-6; D unresolved. The V gene lost 5 bases and the J gene lost 14 bases, with 16 bases spanning the gap. Germline-derived CDR1 and CDR2 are MNHEY and SMNVEV (reference sequence). The CDR3 totals 13 residues. The CDR3 protein is CASSPPPYEALHF. The CDR3, as DNA: TGTGCCAGCAGTCCCCCCCCCTACGAGGCCCTCCACTTT.